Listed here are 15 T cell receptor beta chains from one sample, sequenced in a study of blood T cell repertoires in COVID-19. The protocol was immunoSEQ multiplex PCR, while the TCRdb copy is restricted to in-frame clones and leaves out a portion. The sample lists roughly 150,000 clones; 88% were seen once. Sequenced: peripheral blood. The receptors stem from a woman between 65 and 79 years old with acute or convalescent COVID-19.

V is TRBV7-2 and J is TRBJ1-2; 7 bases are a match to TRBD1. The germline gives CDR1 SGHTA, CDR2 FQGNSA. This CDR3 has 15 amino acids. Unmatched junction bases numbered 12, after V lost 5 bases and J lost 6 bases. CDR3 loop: CASSASPSGGNGYTF. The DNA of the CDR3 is TGTGCCAGCAGCGCCTCACCCTCAGGGGGGAATGGCTACACCTTC.

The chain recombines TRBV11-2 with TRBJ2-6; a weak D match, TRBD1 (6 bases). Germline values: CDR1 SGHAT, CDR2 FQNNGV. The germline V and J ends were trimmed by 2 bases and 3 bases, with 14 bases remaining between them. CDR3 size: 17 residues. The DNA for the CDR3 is TGTGCCAGCAGCTTAACAGGGAGTATGGTTGGGGCCAACGTCCTGACTTTC. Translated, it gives CASSLTGSMVGANVLTF.

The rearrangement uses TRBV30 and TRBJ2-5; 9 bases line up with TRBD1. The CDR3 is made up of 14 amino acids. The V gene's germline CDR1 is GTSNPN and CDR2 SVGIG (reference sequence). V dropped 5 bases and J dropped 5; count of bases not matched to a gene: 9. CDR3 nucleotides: TGTGCCTGGGCTACAGGGGGCGCGGGTGAGACCCAGTACTTC. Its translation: CAWATGGAGETQYF.

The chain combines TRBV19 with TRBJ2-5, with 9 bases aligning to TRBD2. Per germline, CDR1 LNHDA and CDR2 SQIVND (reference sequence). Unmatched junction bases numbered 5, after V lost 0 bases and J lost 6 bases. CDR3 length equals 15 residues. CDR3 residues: CASSIEGGGAQTQYF. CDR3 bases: TGTGCCAGTAGTATAGAAGGCGGGGGGGCGCAGACCCAGTACTTC.

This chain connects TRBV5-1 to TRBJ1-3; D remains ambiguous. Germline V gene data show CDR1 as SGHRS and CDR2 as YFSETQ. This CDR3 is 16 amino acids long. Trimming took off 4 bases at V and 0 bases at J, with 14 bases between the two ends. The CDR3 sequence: CASSPGDNLSGNTIYF. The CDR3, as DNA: TGCGCCAGCAGCCCCGGTGACAACCTCTCTGGAAACACCATATATTTT.

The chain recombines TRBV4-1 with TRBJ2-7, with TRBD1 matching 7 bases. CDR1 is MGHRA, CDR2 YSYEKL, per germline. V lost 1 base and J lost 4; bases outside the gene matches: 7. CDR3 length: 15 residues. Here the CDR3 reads CASSQARTGSYEQYF. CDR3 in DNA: TGCGCCAGCAGCCAAGCTCGGACAGGATCATACGAGCAGTACTTC.

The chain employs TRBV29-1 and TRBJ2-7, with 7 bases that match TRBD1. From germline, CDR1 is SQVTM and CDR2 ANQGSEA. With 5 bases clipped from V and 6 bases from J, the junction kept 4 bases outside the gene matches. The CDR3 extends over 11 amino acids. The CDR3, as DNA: TGCAGCGTTCGACAGGGCTCCGAGCAGTACGTC. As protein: CSVRQGSEQYV.

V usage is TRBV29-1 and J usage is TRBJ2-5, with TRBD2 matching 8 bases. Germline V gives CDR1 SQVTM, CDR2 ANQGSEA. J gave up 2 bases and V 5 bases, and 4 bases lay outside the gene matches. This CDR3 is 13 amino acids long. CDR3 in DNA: TGCAGCGTTCGGGGGGGGACGCAAGAGACCCAGTACTTC. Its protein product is CSVRGGTQETQYF. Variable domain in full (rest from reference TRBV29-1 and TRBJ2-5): SAVISQKPSRDICQRGTSLTIQCQVDSQVTMMFWYRQQPGQSLTLIATANQGSEATYESGFVIDKFPISRPNLTFSTLTVSNMSPEDSSIYLCSVRGGTQETQYFGPGTRLLVL.

This CDR3 is CASSPDRGLAAGETQYF. CDR3 DNA sequence: TGCGCCAGCAGCCCCGACCGGGGACTAGCGGCAGGGGAGACCCAGTACTTC. The V call is TRBV5-1, the J call TRBJ2-5; 11 bases are shared with TRBD2. The CDR3 has 17 amino acids. V lost 4 bases and J lost 5; bases outside the gene matches: 13. Looked up from germline, CDR1 is SGHRS and CDR2 is YFSETQ.

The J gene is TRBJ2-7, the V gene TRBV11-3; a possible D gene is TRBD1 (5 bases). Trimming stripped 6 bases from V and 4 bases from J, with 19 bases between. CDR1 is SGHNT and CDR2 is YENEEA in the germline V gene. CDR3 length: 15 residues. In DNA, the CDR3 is TGTGCCAGCAGTTGGAGAAATGCAGGGCTTTACGAGCAGTACGTC. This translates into CASSWRNAGLYEQYV.

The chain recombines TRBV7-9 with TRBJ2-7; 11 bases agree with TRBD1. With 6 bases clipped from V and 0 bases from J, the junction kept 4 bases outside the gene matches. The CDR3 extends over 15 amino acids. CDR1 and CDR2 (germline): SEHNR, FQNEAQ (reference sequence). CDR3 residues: CASSRTGGASYEQYF. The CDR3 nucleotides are TGTGCCAGCAGTCGGACAGGGGGCGCCTCCTACGAGCAGTACTTC.

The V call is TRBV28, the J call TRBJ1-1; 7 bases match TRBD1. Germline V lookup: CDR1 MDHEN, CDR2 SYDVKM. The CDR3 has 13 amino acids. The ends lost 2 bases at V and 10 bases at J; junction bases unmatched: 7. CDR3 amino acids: CASSLHLRGRAFF. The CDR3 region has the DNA TGTGCCAGCAGTTTACATCTGAGGGGGCGAGCTTTCTTT. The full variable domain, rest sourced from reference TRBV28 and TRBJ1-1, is DVKVTQSSRYLVKRTGEKVFLECVQDMDHENMFWYRQDPGLGLRLIYFSYDVKMKEKGDIPEGYSVSREKKERFSLILESASTNQTSMYLCASSLHLRGRAFFGQGTRLTVV.

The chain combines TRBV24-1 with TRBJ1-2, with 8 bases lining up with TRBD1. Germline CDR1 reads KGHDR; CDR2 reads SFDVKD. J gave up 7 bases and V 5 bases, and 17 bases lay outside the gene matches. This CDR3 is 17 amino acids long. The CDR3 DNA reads TGTGCCACCAGTGGCCAGCCCTCCGGGACAGGATCCCGTGGCTACACCTTC. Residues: CATSGQPSGTGSRGYTF.

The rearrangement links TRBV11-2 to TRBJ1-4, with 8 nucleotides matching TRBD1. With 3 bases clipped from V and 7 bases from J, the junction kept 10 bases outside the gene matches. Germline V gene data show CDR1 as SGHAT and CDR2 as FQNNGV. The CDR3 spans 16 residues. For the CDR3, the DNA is TGTGCCAGCAGCTTGACGCAGGGGGCGAGGGGTGAAAAACTGTTTTTT. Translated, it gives CASSLTQGARGEKLFF.

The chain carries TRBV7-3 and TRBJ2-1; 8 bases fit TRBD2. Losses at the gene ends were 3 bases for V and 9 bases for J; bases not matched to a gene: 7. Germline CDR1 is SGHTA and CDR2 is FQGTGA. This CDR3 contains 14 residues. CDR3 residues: CASSLGLGRSEQFF. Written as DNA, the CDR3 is TGTGCCAGCAGCTTGGGACTAGGCCGTAGTGAGCAGTTCTTC.